Following are 30 T cell receptor beta chains from one sample sequenced in a study of high-grade serous ovarian cancer treatment subgroups. Tumor samples were obtained before definitive surgery or chemotherapy. TCRdb's copy holds only in-frame clones and misses some; the assay was immunoSEQ multiplex PCR. The sample lists about 2,700 clones, 70% to 75% occurring once. Sequencing input: tumor tissue. Source of these receptors: a human donor with high-grade serous ovarian cancer.

The chain is built from TRBV9 and TRBJ1-6; 10 bases are a match to TRBD1. In germline, CDR1 is SGDLS, CDR2 YYNGEE. CDR3 length equals 16 residues. The V and J ends lost 0 bases and 11 bases, in that order; junction bases with no gene match: 8. The CDR3 protein is CASSVGDRGLGPPLHF. The CDR3 nucleotides read TGTGCCAGCAGCGTAGGGGACAGGGGTCTAGGTCCACCCCTCCACTTT.

This clone was seen once. The rearrangement links TRBV20-1 to TRBJ2-1; no reliable D call. Germline assignment: CDR1 DFQATT and CDR2 SNEGSKA (reference sequence). This CDR3 spans 11 amino acids. This CDR3 is CSPEVVDEQFF. Here the CDR3 DNA reads TGCAGCCCCGAGGTCGTGGATGAGCAGTTCTTC.

Turning to this clone: Distinct nucleotide sequences in the sample also encode this CDR3. The chain employs TRBV28 and TRBJ2-1; maybe TRBD2 (6 bases). Trimming shortened V by 5 bases and J by 7 bases, and 18 bases separated the two germline ends. Germline CDR1 and CDR2: MDHEN and SYDVKM. The CDR3 has 15 amino acids. This CDR3 is CASSPPGLPGNEQFF. As DNA, the CDR3 is TGTGCCAGCAGTCCCCCGGGACTCCCGGGGAATGAGCAGTTCTTC.

This clone turned up a few times. The chain employs TRBV5-6 and TRBJ1-1; D is undetermined. This CDR3 spans 14 amino acids. Germline lookup yields CDR1 SGHDT and CDR2 YYEEEE. V was clipped by 3 bases and J by 5 bases, with 14 bases between them. The CDR3 DNA reads as TGTGCCAGCAGCTGGGATTCGGCCGTGACTGAAGCTTTCTTT. This sequence encodes CASSWDSAVTEAFF.

This sequence joins TRBV6-5 and TRBJ2-5, with TRBD2 identical over 11 bases. V lost 6 bases and J lost 5; bases outside the gene matches: 8. This CDR3 region has 15 residues. Germline lookup yields CDR1 MNHEY and CDR2 SVGAGI. The CDR3 nucleotides are TGTGCCAGCAGCCCCCTAGCGGGGGGCGTGGAGACCCAGTACTTC. It yields the protein CASSPLAGGVETQYF.

This chain uses TRBV30 with TRBJ1-2; D gene uncertain. This CDR3 is built from 15 residues. The V gene's germline CDR1 is GTSNPN and CDR2 SVGIG (reference sequence). Trimming stripped 7 bases from V and 4 bases from J, with 22 bases between. The CDR3 DNA reads as TGTGCCTTCCCACCCCCGGATGGGTCTTTCTATGGCTACACCTTC. The encoded protein is CAFPPPDGSFYGYTF.

The DNA of the CDR3 is TGCGCCAGCAGCTTGGAGGGGGGCACAGATACGCAGTATTTT. Encoded protein: CASSLEGGTDTQYF. V gene TRBV5-1 combines with J gene TRBJ2-3; D is perhaps TRBD1 (6 bases). The germline gives CDR1 SGHRS, CDR2 YFSETQ. Trimming stripped 0 bases from V and 1 base from J, with 6 bases between. The CDR3 covers 14 residues.

This clone is large in the sample. The V and J genes are TRBV9 and TRBJ1-6, with a weak D call TRBD1 (5 bases). Germline V gene lookup returns CDR1 SGDLS and CDR2 YYNGEE. The CDR3 length is 16 residues. Trimming shortened V by 0 bases and J by 7 bases, and 14 bases separated the two germline ends. The CDR3 DNA sequence: TGTGCCAGCAGCGTAGGATGGGTACAGGAGAATTCACCCCTCCACTTT. It yields the protein CASSVGWVQENSPLHF.

V gene TRBV5-6 combines with J gene TRBJ1-1; possibly TRBD1 for D (5 bases). The CDR3 length is 14 residues. Germline CDR1 is SGHDT and CDR2 is YYEEEE. V was clipped by 4 bases and J by 5 bases, with 15 bases between them. The CDR3 nucleotides read TGTGCCAGCAGCGGGAATGGGGGATTGACTGAAGCTTTCTTT. This encodes CASSGNGGLTEAFF.

V and J are TRBV11-3 and TRBJ1-2; D ambiguous. The CDR3 is 14 amino acids. Trimming left V 4 bases short and J 4 bases short, with 13 bases between. Germline V gene lookup returns CDR1 SGHNT and CDR2 YENEEA. CDR3 protein: CASSSGRPAYGYTF. Here the CDR3 DNA reads TGTGCCAGCAGCTCGGGTCGGCCCGCCTATGGCTACACCTTC.

The chain uses TRBV28 and TRBJ2-5; weak D call: TRBD1 (6 bases). This CDR3 contains 15 residues. Germline V gives CDR1 MDHEN, CDR2 SYDVKM. V was pared by 2 bases and J by 5 bases, with 15 bases between. For the CDR3, the DNA is TGTGCCAGCAGTTTACCAGGGGTACCCCAGGAGACCCAGTACTTC. Translated: CASSLPGVPQETQYF.

The chain has TRBV28 and TRBJ1-1; no clear D. Germline V CDR1 and CDR2: MDHEN, SYDVKM. The CDR3 spans 14 residues. The V gene lost 6 bases and the J gene lost 2 bases, with 13 bases spanning the gap. CDR3: CASSLRVPNTEAFF. As DNA, the CDR3 is TGTGCCAGCAGCCTCCGGGTCCCAAACACTGAAGCTTTCTTT.

The V gene is TRBV28, the J gene TRBJ2-3; D could derive from TRBD1 or TRBD2 (5 bases each). V was pared by 5 bases and J by 6 bases, with 18 bases between. The CDR3 extends over 15 amino acids. The germline CDR1 and CDR2 sequences are MDHEN and SYDVKM. The CDR3 sequence is CASSPPGTPPDTQYF. The CDR3 nucleotides are TGTGCCAGCAGTCCCCCCGGGACCCCCCCTGATACGCAGTATTTT. The full variable domain, rest sourced from reference TRBV28 and TRBJ2-3, is DVKVTQSSRYLVKRTGEKVFLECVQDMDHENMFWYRQDPGLGLRLIYFSYDVKMKEKGDIPEGYSVSREKKERFSLILESASTNQTSMYLCASSPPGTPPDTQYFGPGTRLTVL.

This clone was seen a single time. J is TRBJ1-3 and V is TRBV2, with D maybe TRBD1 (5 bases). CDR1 is SNHLY and CDR2 is FYNNEI in the germline V gene. The CDR3 loop spans 16 amino acids. V lost 6 bases to trimming and J lost 0 bases, with 15 bases between them. CDR3 in amino acids: CASSRDRTISGNTIYF. CDR3 in DNA: TGTGCCAGCAGCCGGGACCGAACCATCTCTGGAAACACCATATATTTT.

V is TRBV28 and J is TRBJ2-5; 8 nucleotides agree with TRBD2. The CDR3 has 15 amino acids. V lost 10 bases, J lost 5 bases, and 15 bases stayed unmatched. Germline V CDR1 and CDR2: MDHEN, SYDVKM. The CDR3 spells CATWTSQLPQETQYF. The CDR3 DNA reads as TGTGCCACCTGGACTAGCCAGCTTCCGCAGGAGACCCAGTACTTC.

This chain joins TRBV5-1 and TRBJ2-2, with D perhaps being TRBD1 or TRBD2 (5 bases each). The germline V and J ends were trimmed by 3 bases and 4 bases, with 19 bases remaining between them. Per germline, CDR1 SGHRS and CDR2 YFSETQ. The CDR3 loop spans 17 amino acids. CDR3 region: CASSSAASGRSTGELFF. The CDR3 DNA follows: TGCGCCAGCAGCTCAGCAGCTTCGGGACGAAGCACCGGGGAGCTGTTTTTT.

The V gene is TRBV7-2, the J gene TRBJ1-2; a weak D match, TRBD1 (6 bases). This CDR3 has 14 residues. Deletions cut 4 bases from V and 8 bases from J, with 17 bases between. The germline V gene has CDR1 SGHTA and CDR2 FQGNSA. The CDR3 protein is CASSSRQAWGGYTF. The CDR3 DNA reads TGTGCCAGCAGCTCCCGACAGGCATGGGGAGGCTACACCTTC.

The V call is TRBV28, the J call TRBJ1-2, with a possible D match to TRBD1 (5 bases). The CDR3 runs to 14 residues. V dropped 6 bases and J dropped 8 bases, with 19 bases sitting between them. Germline V gene sequence: CDR1 MDHEN, CDR2 SYDVKM. The CDR3 here is CASRGEGQGEGYTF. In nucleotides, the CDR3 is TGTGCCAGCAGGGGGGAGGGGCAGGGAGAGGGCTACACCTTC.

The chain links TRBV4-1 to TRBJ2-1; 8 nucleotides agree with TRBD2. The CDR3 covers 14 residues. Germline CDR1 reads MGHRA; CDR2 reads YSYEKL. V lost 2 bases, J lost 7 bases, and 4 bases stayed unmatched. CDR3 DNA: TGCGCCAGCAGCCAAAAGGGACTAGGGAATGAGCAGTTCTTC. Translating it yields CASSQKGLGNEQFF.

In this sample, this clone turned up a few times. The genes are TRBV27 and TRBJ2-7; the D gene is possibly TRBD1 (6 bases). The germline CDR1 and CDR2 sequences are MNHEY and SMNVEV (reference sequence). The CDR3 sequence is 17 residues long. The V gene lost 3 bases and the J gene lost 3 bases, with 21 bases spanning the gap. The DNA of the CDR3 is TGTGCCAGCAGTTTCCCGCCCCGCCATACAGGGAGCTACGAGCAGTACTTC. Encoded protein: CASSFPPRHTGSYEQYF.

This chain connects TRBV2 to TRBJ2-7, with TRBD2 matching over 7 bases. The CDR3 spans 11 residues. With V trimmed by 6 bases and J by 6 bases, 2 bases remained unmatched. Germline loops: CDR1 SNHLY, CDR2 FYNNEI. The CDR3 nucleotides are TGTGCCAGCAGCCTAGCGGTCGAGCAGTACTTC. It is translated as CASSLAVEQYF.

The CDR3 DNA reads as TGTGCCAGCAGTCCGCCCGGGATCCCTGGGGACATTCAGTACTTC. This encodes CASSPPGIPGDIQYF. This chain joins TRBV28 and TRBJ2-4, with D possibly being TRBD2 (5 bases). Germline V gives CDR1 MDHEN, CDR2 SYDVKM. Trimming cost V 5 bases and J 8 bases, with 19 bases left between them. The CDR3 has 15 residues.

The rearrangement links TRBV5-4 to TRBJ2-5, with D tentatively TRBD2 (5 bases). The CDR3 covers 14 residues. The germline gives CDR1 SGHNT, CDR2 YYREEE (reference sequence). V was pared by 0 bases and J by 1 base, with 7 bases between. This chain's CDR3 is CASSLALAQETQYF. Written as DNA, the CDR3 is TGTGCCAGCAGCTTGGCCCTAGCCCAAGAGACCCAGTACTTC.

As concerns this clone: Other DNA sequences in this sample translate to the same CDR3. The rearrangement links TRBV28 to TRBJ2-7; D assignment may be TRBD1 or TRBD2 (5 bases each). The CDR3 length is 15 residues. V was shortened by 6 bases and J by 1 base, with 16 bases between the two germline ends. Germline CDR1 reads MDHEN; CDR2 reads SYDVKM. CDR3 region: CASSPPGTPSYEQYF. In DNA, the CDR3 is TGTGCCAGCAGCCCCCCCGGGACCCCTTCCTACGAGCAGTACTTC.

This clone appeared once. CDR3 amino acids: CASSMGPVGQETQYF. The CDR3 DNA is TGTGCCAGCAGCATGGGACCGGTGGGACAAGAGACCCAGTACTTC. The rearrangement links TRBV9 to TRBJ2-5; D may correspond to TRBD1 or TRBD2 (5 bases each). This CDR3 is built from 15 residues. Between the trimmed V and J ends, which lost 4 bases and 2 bases, there was a span of 15 bases. Germline CDR1 reads SGDLS; CDR2 reads YYNGEE.

The chain combines TRBV29-1 with TRBJ2-3; D tentatively fits TRBD1 or TRBD2 (6 bases each). CDR3 size: 15 residues. CDR1 SQVTM and CDR2 ANQGSEA come from the germline V gene. V was cut by 7 bases and J by 5 bases, with 22 bases left in between. This CDR3 reads CSASSEPGAGDTQYF. The CDR3, as DNA: TGCAGCGCCTCCTCCGAGCCGGGGGCAGGAGATACGCAGTATTTT.

This chain links TRBV10-3 with TRBJ1-4; tentatively, D is TRBD1 (5 bases). The CDR3 covers 15 residues. Germline loops: CDR1 ENHRY, CDR2 SYGVKD. V lost 3 bases and J lost 1, with 9 bases in between. CDR3 bases: TGTGCCATCAGTGACGGGGGAGTAACTAATGAAAAACTGTTTTTT. Its protein is CAISDGGVTNEKLFF.

This chain uses TRBV5-1 with TRBJ2-7; possible D gene TRBD1, 6 bases. Trimming removed 4 bases from V and 2 bases from J, with 19 bases in between. The CDR3 contains 16 residues. Germline-derived CDR1 and CDR2 are SGHRS and YFSETQ. The chain's CDR3 is CASSPDSQQMAYEQYF. CDR3 sequence (DNA): TGCGCCAGCAGCCCGGACAGCCAACAGATGGCCTACGAGCAGTACTTC.

The chain uses TRBV12-5 and TRBJ1-2; a weak D match, TRBD1 (5 bases). This CDR3 contains 15 residues. V lost 5 bases and J lost 5, with 18 bases in between. Germline V gene data show CDR1 as LGHNT and CDR2 as FRNRAP. The CDR3 DNA reads as TGTGCTAGTGGTCTCAACCGGGGGTTCCAGTATGGCTACACCTTC. It yields the protein CASGLNRGFQYGYTF.

The rearrangement joins TRBV7-2 to TRBJ2-5, with TRBD2 as a possible D gene (6 bases). CDR1 SGHTA and CDR2 FQGNSA come from the germline V gene. The CDR3 runs to 14 residues. Deletions cut 1 base from V and 4 bases from J, with 10 bases between. The DNA of the CDR3 is TGTGCCAGCAGCTTAGGCGGGCGGGGAGAGACCCAGTACTTC. Its translation: CASSLGGRGETQYF.